The 5 T cell receptor beta chains reported below all come from one sample, sequenced in a study of early T cells in non-severe SARS-CoV-2 infection. TCRdb used MiXCR to reprocess the 5' RACE reads, holding one entry per CDR3 protein. The repertoire has roughly 97,000 distinct CDR3 sequences, roughly 11% of them found once; the top ten carry 4.7%. The specimen was whole blood, collected at baseline. All receptors come from an adult who was a healthcare worker with PCR-confirmed SARS-CoV-2 infection or an uninfected control (not recorded which).

This clonotype was observed many times. The chain uses TRBV6-5 and TRBJ2-5; TRBD2 agrees at 8 bases. The CDR3 contains 13 residues. The J segment lost 5 bases and the V segment lost 7 bases, leaving 6 bases of the junction unmatched. CDR1 and CDR2 (germline): MNHEY, SVGAGI. CDR3 DNA: TGTGCCAGCACCGTAGCGGGAAGGGAGACCCAGTACTTC. Translating it yields CASTVAGRETQYF.

The chain couples TRBV10-3 to TRBJ2-3, with 13 bases identical to TRBD2. Per germline, CDR1 ENHRY and CDR2 SYGVKD. The CDR3 spans 17 residues. V lost 1 base, J lost 5 bases, and 6 bases stayed unmatched. The CDR3 loop is CAISEWGTSGTGDTQYF. As DNA, the CDR3 is TGTGCCATCAGTGAGTGGGGGACTAGCGGGACTGGAGATACGCAGTATTTT.

Note on this clonotype: This clone may be a read error of a much larger clone one base away. The gene calls are TRBV20-1 and TRBJ2-3; TRBD2 is a possible D gene (6 bases). The germline gives CDR1 DFQATT, CDR2 SNEGSKA (reference sequence). The CDR3 totals 14 residues. V was pared by 8 bases and J by 1 base, with 16 bases between. DNA of the CDR3: TGCAGTACTTACGGCGGGGAACGCACAGATACGCAGTATTTT. Amino acid sequence: CSTYGGERTDTQYF.

The chain combines TRBV3-1 with TRBJ2-5; no firm D call. V was pared by 0 bases and J by 4 bases, with 12 bases between. The germline V gene has CDR1 LGHDT and CDR2 YNNKEL (reference sequence). The CDR3 totals 15 residues. This chain's CDR3 is CASSQDLRTRETQYF. The CDR3 region has the DNA TGTGCCAGCAGCCAAGATCTTAGGACGCGAGAGACCCAGTACTTC.

About this clonotype itself: A much larger clone differs from this one at a single base, so this may be a read error. The conserved final phenylalanine or tryptophan is absent from the CDR3, which likely points to a read error. The rearrangement uses TRBV10-1 and TRBJ2-7; D unclear. Germline V gene sequence: CDR1 WNHNN, CDR2 SYGVQD (reference sequence). The CDR3 extends over 14 amino acids. V dropped 2 bases and J dropped 5 bases, with 13 bases sitting between them. The CDR3 region is CASSEVASFHEQYY. CDR3 in DNA: TGCGCCAGCAGTGAGGTGGCTAGTTTCCACGAGCAGTACTAC.